Described below is a single T cell receptor beta chain sequence and its context. After removal of 6 bases from V and 4 bases from J, the junction contained 6 bases not matched to a gene. This CDR3 has 14 amino acids. The data were produced by immunoSEQ multiplex PCR, yet TCRdb's version contains in-frame clones alone and is incomplete. The sample has approximately 400,000 clones, about four fifths seen once. The sample comes from a study of blood T cell repertoires in COVID-19. Study-level information: Sites across the United States, Italy and Spain contributed samples from acute and convalescent COVID-19. The cDNA or gDNA used as material had been derived from T cells, B-cell-depleted T cells, or PBMCs.

The participants were between about 18 and 90 years old and came from 24 US areas. The chain uses TRBV23-1 and TRBJ1-3; 7 bases fit TRBD1. TRBV23-1 is recorded as an ORF, its role being uncertain. The sample taken for sequencing was PBMCs or T cells enriched from blood (not recorded which). The TCR comes from a woman aged 50 to 65 who had recovered from COVID-19. CDR3 sequence (DNA): TGCGCCAGCAGCCCTAAGGGGGCCGGAAACACCATATATTTT. Residues: CASSPKGAGNTIYF.